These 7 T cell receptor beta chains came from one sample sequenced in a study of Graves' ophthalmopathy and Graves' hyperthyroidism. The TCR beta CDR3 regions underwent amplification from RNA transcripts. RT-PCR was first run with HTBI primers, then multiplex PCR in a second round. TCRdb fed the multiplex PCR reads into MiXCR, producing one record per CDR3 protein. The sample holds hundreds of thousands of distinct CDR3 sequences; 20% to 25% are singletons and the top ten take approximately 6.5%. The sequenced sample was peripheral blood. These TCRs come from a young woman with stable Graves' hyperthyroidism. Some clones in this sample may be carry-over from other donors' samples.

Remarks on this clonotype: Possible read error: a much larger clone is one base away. This chain's CDR3 is CSAIEGTGGTSEAFF. The DNA of the CDR3 is TGCAGTGCTATAGAAGGGACAGGGGGGACTTCTGAAGCTTTCTTT. The V gene is TRBV20-1, the J gene TRBJ1-1; 11 nucleotides match TRBD1. Germline assignment: CDR1 DFQATT and CDR2 SNEGSKA (reference sequence). There are 15 residues in the CDR3. The V segment lost 4 bases and the J segment 6 bases; nucleotides outside the gene matches: 10.

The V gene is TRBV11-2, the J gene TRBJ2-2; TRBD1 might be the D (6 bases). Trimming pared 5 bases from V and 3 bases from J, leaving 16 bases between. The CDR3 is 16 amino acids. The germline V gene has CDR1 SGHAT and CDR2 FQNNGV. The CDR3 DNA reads TGTGCCAGCAGCAAGGGGGTCCAACGGGACACCGGGGAGCTGTTTTTT. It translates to CASSKGVQRDTGELFF. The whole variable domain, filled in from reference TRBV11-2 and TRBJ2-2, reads EAGVAQSPRYKIIEKRQSVAFWCNPISGHATLYWYQQILGQGPKLLIQFQNNGVVDDSQLPKDRFSAERLKGVDSTLKIQPAKLEDSAVYLCASSKGVQRDTGELFFGEGSRLTVL.

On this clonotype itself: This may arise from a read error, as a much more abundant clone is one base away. The CDR3 bases are TGTGCCAGCAGTTGGGACAGTGGTGGGGAGACCCAGTACTTC. This translates into CASSWDSGGETQYF. The V and J genes are TRBV6-5 and TRBJ2-5, with TRBD1 matching 7 bases. The CDR3 runs 14 residues. J gave up 5 bases and V 4 bases, and 7 bases lay outside the gene matches. Germline V gene data show CDR1 as MNHEY and CDR2 as SVGAGI.

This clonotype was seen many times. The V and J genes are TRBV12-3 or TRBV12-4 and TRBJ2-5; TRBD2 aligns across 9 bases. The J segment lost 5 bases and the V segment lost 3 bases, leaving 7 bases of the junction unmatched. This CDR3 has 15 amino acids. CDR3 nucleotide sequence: TGTGCCAGCAGTTTGCGGGGGGGGGTAATTGAGACCCAGTACTTC. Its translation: CASSLRGGVIETQYF.

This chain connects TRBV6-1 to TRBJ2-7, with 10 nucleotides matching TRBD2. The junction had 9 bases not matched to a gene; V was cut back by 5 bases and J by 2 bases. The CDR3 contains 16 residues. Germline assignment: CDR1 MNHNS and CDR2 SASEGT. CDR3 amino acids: CASSPTSGRRTYEQYF. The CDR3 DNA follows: TGTGCCAGCAGTCCGACTAGCGGGCGGAGGACCTACGAGCAGTACTTC.

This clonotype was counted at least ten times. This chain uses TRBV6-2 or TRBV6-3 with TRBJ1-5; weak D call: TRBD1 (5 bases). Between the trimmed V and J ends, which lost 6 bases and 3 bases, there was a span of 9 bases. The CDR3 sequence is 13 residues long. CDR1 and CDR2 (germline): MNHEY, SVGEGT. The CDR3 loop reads CASSRDDNQPQHF. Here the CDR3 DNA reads TGTGCCAGCAGCCGGGACGACAATCAGCCCCAGCATTTT.

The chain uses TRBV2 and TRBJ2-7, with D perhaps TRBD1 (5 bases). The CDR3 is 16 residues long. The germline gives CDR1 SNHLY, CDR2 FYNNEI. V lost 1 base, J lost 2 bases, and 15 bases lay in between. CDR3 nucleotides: TGTGCCAGCAGTGAAGGGCGGACAAGCCTTGCCTACGAGCAGTACTTC. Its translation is CASSEGRTSLAYEQYF.